These T cell receptor beta chains were read from a single sample in a study of T cell responses to AZD1222 COVID-19 vaccine. Repertoires were generated with immunoSEQ multiplex PCR, while TCRdb's copy carries only in-frame clones and drops some. This sample carries 250,000 to 300,000 clones, almost 95% of them seen once, and the ten largest clones take around 0.58%. The sequencing used peripheral blood, collected 28 days after the second AZD1222 dose. Receptors originate from an adult who received the AZD1222 COVID-19 vaccine. The CDR3 runs from the conserved cysteine through the conserved F or W.

14	TRBV6-1	TRBJ1-2	CASSEAPGVDGYTF
16	TRBV18	TRBJ1-6	CASSPPAQGPNSPLHF
13	TRBV2	TRBJ1-2	CASSLTVGYGYTF
15	TRBV5-5	TRBJ2-1	CASSPVGPGSNEQFF
14	TRBV19	TRBJ1-5	CASSLAGGNQPQHF
13	TRBV11-2	TRBJ1-1	CASRRSRSTEAFF
12	TRBV6-5	TRBJ2-1	CASRRGEDEQFF
15	TRBV5-5	TRBJ1-4	CASSLDRRPNEKLFF
17	TRBV5-1	TRBJ2-6	CASSLQAPNSGANVLTF
13	TRBV5-4	TRBJ1-4	CASRRTGDEKLFF
15	TRBV5-6	TRBJ1-6	CASALQGSYNSPLHF
17	TRBV5-1	TRBJ2-3	CASSLTPGLAITDTQYF
12	TRBV27	TRBJ2-7	CASSSGSYEQYF
16	TRBV24-1	TRBJ2-1	CATSDVAGQGRNEQFF
17	TRBV3-1/TRBV3-2	TRBJ2-7	CASSRRLAGKGSYEQYF
13	TRBV12-3/TRBV12-4	TRBJ1-1	CASSPTGNTEAFF
16	TRBV15	TRBJ2-2	CATSRPGGGNTGELFF
15	TRBV5-6	TRBJ2-7	CASSLTSGGYYEQYF
13	TRBV2	TRBJ2-7	CASNRDPSDEQYF
11	TRBV5-1	TRBJ2-7	CANSGLDEQYF
13	TRBV2	TRBJ2-3	CASSDQATDTQYF
16	TRBV24-1	TRBJ1-1	CATSDIDRRMNTEAFF
12	TRBV7-6	TRBJ2-1	CASSSRGAEQFF
14	TRBV5-1	TRBJ2-1	CASSLDGSGNEQFF
15	TRBV6-5	TRBJ1-1	CASRRDRGDYTEAFF
14	TRBV19	TRBJ1-1	CASADRGMNTEAFF
12	TRBV21-1	TRBJ1-2	CAVRDRHYGYTF
15	TRBV5-1	TRBJ2-3	CASSLVGRSTDTQYF
16	TRBV5-1	TRBJ1-5	CASSLGPGQDNQPQHF
16	TRBV7-3	TRBJ2-3	CASSPLAGVGSDTQYF
15	TRBV24-1	TRBJ2-7	CATSGPSGSSYEQYF
17	TRBV15	TRBJ2-6	CATSTTRQISGANVLTF
12	TRBV2	TRBJ1-2	CASSEDRYGYTF
16	TRBV2	TRBJ2-3	CASSGAASGDRDTQYF
11	TRBV24-1	TRBJ1-1	CATGQGTEAFF
13	TRBV3-1/TRBV3-2	TRBJ2-3	CASSQGGPDTQYF
15	TRBV2	TRBJ2-2	CASTPGLQNTGELFF
13	TRBV12-3/TRBV12-4	TRBJ1-5	CASTDRGDQPQHF
15	TRBV5-6	TRBJ2-3	CASSPGTSGTDTQYF
17	TRBV11-2	TRBJ2-5	CASSPLAGQGLGETQYF
18	TRBV28	TRBJ1-5	CASSLAYGGPLRNQPQHF
15	TRBV7-3	TRBJ2-1	CASSSEGGLSGEQFF
14	TRBV5-4	TRBJ1-5	CASSFHPGGQPQHF
11	TRBV15	TRBJ1-1	CATSREGEAFF
17	TRBV19	TRBJ1-1	CASNLRGQGGMNTEAFF
13	TRBV4-2	TRBJ1-2	CASSQDGGYGYTF
13	TRBV27	TRBJ2-1	CASSLTSGNEQFF
15	TRBV28	TRBJ1-5	CASSWEQGANQPQHF
13	TRBV9	TRBJ1-2	CASSVRLPLGYTF
16	TRBV14	TRBJ1-1	CASSQDKGRVNTEAFF
15	TRBV29-1	TRBJ2-7	CSVEGWPGSSYEQYF
13	TRBV9	TRBJ1-5	CASSPDPNQPQHF
9	TRBV28	TRBJ1-6	CASSLPLHF
15	TRBV7-9	TRBJ1-5	CASSSGQGKDQPQHF
15	TRBV9	TRBJ2-2	CASSVSAGVTGELFF
16	TRBV18	TRBJ2-7	CASSPLAALSSYEQYF
15	TRBV27	TRBJ1-3	CASTPTGHSGNTIYF